This entry lists 8 T cell receptor beta chains sequenced from one sample in a study of human T cells and chemical hapten exposure. Noted time point: patch test 3, about 24 weeks after DPC sensitization. The treatment here: therapeutic diphenylcyclopropenone sensitization with weekly scalp DPC. TCRdb used MiXCR to reprocess the RACE reads, holding one entry per CDR3 protein. Of 55,000 to 75,000 distinct CDR3 sequences in the sample, around 12% were seen once. The sample here was whole blood, taken in connection with sensitization to the hapten diphenylcyclopropenone (DPC). These TCRs come from a man younger than 45 with alopecia areata. Some clones in this sample may be carry-over from other donors' samples.

The sample holds many counts of this clonotype. V usage is TRBV19 and J usage is TRBJ1-5; 8 bases align to TRBD1. With V trimmed by 3 bases and J by 6 bases, 4 bases remained unmatched. The CDR3 is 14 residues long. Germline V gene sequence: CDR1 LNHDA, CDR2 SQIVND (reference sequence). The CDR3 loop reads CASSIRTGPQPQHF. The CDR3 bases are TGTGCCAGTAGTATCAGGACAGGGCCTCAGCCCCAGCATTTT.

The chain couples TRBV27 to TRBJ2-7; 8 bases line up with TRBD2. This CDR3 comprises 17 residues. Germline loops: CDR1 MNHEY, CDR2 SMNVEV (reference sequence). V trimming: 6 bases; J trimming: 3 bases; junction bases outside the gene matches: 16. CDR3 coding DNA: TGTGCCAGCAGAACCAGCGGGGGAAGACTACTTTACTACGAGCAGTACTTC. Encoded protein: CASRTSGGRLLYYEQYF.

This clonotype appeared a few times. The chain joins TRBV12-3 or TRBV12-4 to TRBJ2-6, with D maybe TRBD1 (5 bases). Trimming removed 3 bases at V and 4 bases at J, with 13 bases between. This CDR3 is built from 16 residues. CDR3 in DNA: TGTGCCAGCAGTTTTAAAGGGGCTGGAGGGGCCAACGTCCTGACTTTC. It is translated as CASSFKGAGGANVLTF.

This clonotype was detected a few times. V gene TRBV7-6 combines with J gene TRBJ2-3; 8 bases match TRBD2. The J segment lost 6 bases and the V segment lost 4 bases, leaving 15 bases of the junction unmatched. The CDR3 loop spans 17 amino acids. Germline V CDR1 and CDR2: SGHVS, FNYEAQ. CDR3 in DNA: TGTGCCAGCAGCTCGACTCTTTCGGGGGGGCCTAAGGATACGCAGTATTTT. This codes for CASSSTLSGGPKDTQYF. Using reference TRBV7-6 and TRBJ2-3 for the parts outside the CDR3, the full variable domain is GAGVSQSPRYKVTKRGQDVALRCDPISGHVSLYWYRQALGQGPEFLTYFNYEAQQDKSGLPNDRFSAERPEGSISTLTIQRTEQRDSAMYRCASSSTLSGGPKDTQYFGPGTRLTVL.

In its sample, this clonotype was seen many times. The chain uses TRBV2 and TRBJ1-4; D call uncertain. The V gene's germline CDR1 is SNHLY and CDR2 FYNNEI. The V end lost 4 bases, the J end lost 7 bases, and 7 bases lay between the germline ends. CDR3 length equals 12 residues. As DNA, the CDR3 is TGTGCCAGCAGTGTTGAGGGTGAAAAACTGTTTTTT. Translation gives CASSVEGEKLFF.

This clonotype was picked up many times. The chain has TRBV5-6 and TRBJ1-4; tentatively, D is TRBD1 (5 bases). The CDR3 contains 16 residues. CDR1 and CDR2 (germline): SGHDT, YYEEEE. V was shortened by 4 bases and J by 3 bases, with 16 bases between the two germline ends. Here the CDR3 DNA reads TGTGCCAGCAGCCCGGGCGGGGGGAAGGCTAATGAAAAACTGTTTTTT. Translating gives CASSPGGGKANEKLFF.

With regard to this clonotype: This may come from a read error, since a much larger clone is one base off. The chain employs TRBV12-3 or TRBV12-4 and TRBJ2-3; D is perhaps TRBD2 (6 bases). This CDR3 is built from 14 residues. The V end lost 3 bases, the J end lost 5 bases, and 12 bases lay between the germline ends. CDR3 in amino acids: CASSLGGVVDTQYF. For the CDR3, the DNA is TGTGCCAGCAGTTTGGGGGGAGTGGTAGATACGCAGTATTTT.

This clonotype appeared a few times. CDR3 nucleotide sequence: TGTGCCAGCAGCTTAGACTCGCTCGGGGAGCAGCCCCAGCATTTT. Translated: CASSLDSLGEQPQHF. The chain is built from TRBV7-9 and TRBJ1-5; the D is unclear. CDR3 length equals 15 residues. V was cut by 1 base and J by 7 bases, with 14 bases left in between. Per the germline V gene, CDR1 is SEHNR and CDR2 is FQNEAQ (reference sequence).